Below, one T cell receptor beta chain is given with its context. Its antigen remains unidentified. No clone much larger than this one lies a single base away; base qualities are absent. This entry comes from a study of blood T cells in healthy people across ages (dated by TCRdb to about 2015). With regard to the full study: Template switching captured roughly one uniquely barcoded TCR beta cDNA molecule per two T cells in model experiments. The study analyzed two additional independent replicas of 1 million unique cDNA reads from the same blood draw for two donors, one aged 18 to 29 and one aged 80 or older. The donors were divided into four age groups: young (average around 15 years), middle-aged (approximately 39), aged (about 56) and long-lived (about 90). Using deep sequencing normalized with unique cDNA molecular identifiers, the study measured how TCR beta repertoire diversity changes with age. To avoid experimental bias, donors of different ages were spread randomly across the sequencing lanes.

Paper-wide results and their limitations: Total diversity estimates from one million sequenced T cells were considered lower bounds and underestimates. As age increased, observed TCR beta diversity per million T cells dropped in a roughly linear way, and a significant reduction was already evident by age about 40. Donor CMV infection status was unknown, potentially confounding age-related changes in expanded clonotypes. Compared with the aged group, more naive CD4+ T cells, fewer expanded clones and increased TCR diversity were shown by the long-lived group, suggesting age selection. There was a strong correlation between observed TCR beta diversity and the percentage of naive T cells measured by flow cytometry. Bulk unsorted PBMC profiling prevented conclusive comparison of naive and antigen-experienced compartments.

Systemically healthy Caucasian individuals from Russia, about 38 in total and aged roughly 6 to 95 years, were included as donors. Each donor gave roughly 9 milliliters of peripheral blood, drawn into EDTA-treated Vacutainer tubes. Ficoll-Paque density-gradient centrifugation was used to isolate PBMCs, with at least 6.5 million per sample. Trizol reagent was used to extract total RNA from PBMCs, with at least 5 micrograms per sample. For every donor, flow cytometry on a PBMC aliquot measured the percentage of naive CD45RAhigh/CD27high T cells. Preparation of the library involved 5' RACE. TCRdb names Illumina HiSeq 2500 as the instrument used. A second about 7 to 12 cycle PCR used a sample-barcoded 5' primer and a J-beta primer mix. Each TCR beta cDNA molecule received a unique molecular identifier from a template-switch 5' adaptor carrying 12 random nucleotides. Each sample yielded at least 3 million CDR3-containing paired-end reads. The Mint cDNA synthesis kit, primed by a TRBC-specific oligonucleotide, was used to synthesize first-strand cDNA from all RNA. All cDNA was treated with uracil-DNA glycosylase and then went through a first 18-cycle PCR with the universal primers M1SS and BC2_uni_R. As for the original processing: For normalization, 1 million high-quality reads were randomly selected from each sample, with every read carrying a distinct molecular identifier. Reads with shared molecular identifiers were discarded instead of being binned into consensus sequences. MiTCR, run with a Q25 quality threshold and the strictest error-elimination algorithm, handled CDR3 identification, clonotype clustering and error correction. A nonparametric unseen species model with Euler transformation was used to estimate a lower bound on total TCR beta diversity. TCRdb handled the public reads itself, with Q25 trimming in fastp and clone calling in MiXCR, and kept productive beta chains. Each entry merges the rows of one CDR3 protein and shows their most common DNA and genes. The authors' filters were not applied to this entry. This sample lists just over 800,000 distinct CDR3 sequences; approximately 59% were detected once. Roughly 26% of the sample rests with the top ten.

Input material: blood. This receptor was obtained from a man under 40 in good health.

The DNA sequence is TGCAGCGGTTCCAGGGAATACAAAGGGGCTTTCTTT. It encodes CSGSREYKGAFF. The sequence joins TRBV29-1 to TRBJ1-1; the best D guess is TRBD1, with 5 bases matching. V and J lose 7 bases and 11 bases, and a span of 20 bases separates them. The CDR3 contains 12 residues, cysteine and phenylalanine counted. Kept here is only the CDR3 DNA, which spans 36 bases and is read in frame from base 1. The germline V gene supplies CDR1 SQVTM and CDR2 ANQGSEA.